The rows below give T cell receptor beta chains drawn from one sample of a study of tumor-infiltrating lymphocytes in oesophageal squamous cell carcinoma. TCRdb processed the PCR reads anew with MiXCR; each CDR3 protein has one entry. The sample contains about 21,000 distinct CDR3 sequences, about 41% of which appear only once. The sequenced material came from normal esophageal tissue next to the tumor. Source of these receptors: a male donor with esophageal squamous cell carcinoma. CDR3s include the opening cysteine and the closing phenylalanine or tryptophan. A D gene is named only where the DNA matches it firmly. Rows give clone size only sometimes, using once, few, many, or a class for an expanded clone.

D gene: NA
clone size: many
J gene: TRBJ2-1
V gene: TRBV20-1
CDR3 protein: CSARDGARHSYNEQFF
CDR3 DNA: TGCAGTGCTAGAGATGGTGCCAGGCACTCCTACAATGAGCAGTTCTTC

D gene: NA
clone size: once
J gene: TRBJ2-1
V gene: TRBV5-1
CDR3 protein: CASSLLVGSNNEQFF
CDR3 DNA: TGCGCCAGCAGCTTGCTGGTCGGGAGTAACAATGAGCAGTTCTTC

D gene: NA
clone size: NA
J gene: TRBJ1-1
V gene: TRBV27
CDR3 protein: CASSYRDTAEAFF
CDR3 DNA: TGTGCCAGCAGCTACAGGGATACCGCTGAAGCTTTCTTT

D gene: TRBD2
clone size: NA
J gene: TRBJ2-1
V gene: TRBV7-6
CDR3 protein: CAKSRLAGYNEQFF
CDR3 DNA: TGTGCCAAGTCGAGGCTAGCGGGGTACAATGAGCAGTTCTTC

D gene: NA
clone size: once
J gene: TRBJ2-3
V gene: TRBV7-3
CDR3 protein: CASSLSRAADTQYF
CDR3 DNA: TGTGCCAGCAGCTTAAGCAGGGCCGCAGATACGCAGTATTTT

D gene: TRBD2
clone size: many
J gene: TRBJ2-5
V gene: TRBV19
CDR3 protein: CASTQGTSGILYF
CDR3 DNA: TGTGCCAGTACCCAGGGGACTAGCGGGATACTGTACTTC

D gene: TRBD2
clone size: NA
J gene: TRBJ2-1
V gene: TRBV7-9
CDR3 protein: CASSPASSGTYNEQFF
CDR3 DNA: TGTGCCAGCAGCCCCGCCTCTAGCGGAACCTACAATGAGCAGTTCTTC

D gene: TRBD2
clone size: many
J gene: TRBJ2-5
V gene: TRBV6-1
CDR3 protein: CASSPLAGGPAETQYF
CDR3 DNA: TGTGCCAGCAGTCCTTTAGCGGGAGGGCCTGCAGAGACCCAGTACTTC

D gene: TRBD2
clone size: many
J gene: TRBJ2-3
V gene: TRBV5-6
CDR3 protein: CASSPLSGSSTDTQYF
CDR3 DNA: TGTGCCAGCAGCCCCCTTAGCGGGTCTAGCACAGATACGCAGTATTTT

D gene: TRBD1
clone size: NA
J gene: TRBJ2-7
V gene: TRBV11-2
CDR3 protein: CASSLAPTGDEQYF
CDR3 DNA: TGTGCCAGCAGCTTAGCCCCGACAGGGGACGAGCAGTACTTC

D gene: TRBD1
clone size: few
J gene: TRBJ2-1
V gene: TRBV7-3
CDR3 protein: CASSRDSSSYNEQFF
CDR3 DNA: TGTGCCAGCAGTCGGGACAGTAGCTCCTACAATGAGCAGTTCTTC

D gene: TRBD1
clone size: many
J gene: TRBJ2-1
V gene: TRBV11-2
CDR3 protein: CASSRRGQVSYNEQFF
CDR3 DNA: TGTGCCAGCAGCCGCAGGGGACAGGTCTCCTACAATGAGCAGTTCTTC

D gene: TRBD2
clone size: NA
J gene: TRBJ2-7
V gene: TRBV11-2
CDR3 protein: CASSFATSGRSYEQYF
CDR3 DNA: TGTGCCAGCAGCTTCGCGACTAGCGGGAGATCCTACGAGCAGTACTTC

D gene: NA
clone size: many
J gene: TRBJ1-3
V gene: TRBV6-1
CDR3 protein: CASTYGNTIYF
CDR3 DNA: TGTGCCAGCACTTACGGAAACACCATATATTTT

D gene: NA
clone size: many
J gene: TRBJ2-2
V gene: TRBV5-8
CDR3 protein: CASSLYRVTGELFF
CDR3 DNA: TGTGCCAGCAGCTTGTACAGGGTTACCGGGGAGCTGTTTTTT

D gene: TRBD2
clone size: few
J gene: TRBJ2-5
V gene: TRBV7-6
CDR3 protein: CASSPGTIGETQYF
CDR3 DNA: TGTGCCAGCAGCCCCGGGACTATTGGGGAGACCCAGTACTTC

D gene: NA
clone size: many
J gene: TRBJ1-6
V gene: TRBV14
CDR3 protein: CASSQDAPF
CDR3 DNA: TGTGCCAGCAGCCAAGATGCCCCCTTT

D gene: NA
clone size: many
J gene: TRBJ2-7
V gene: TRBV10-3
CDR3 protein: CAISEYVRTGRDEQYF
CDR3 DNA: TGTGCCATCAGTGAGTATGTCAGGACCGGGCGTGACGAGCAGTACTTC

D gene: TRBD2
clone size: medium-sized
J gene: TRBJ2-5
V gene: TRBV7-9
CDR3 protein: CASSPGLAGGYQETQYF
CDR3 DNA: TGTGCCAGCAGCCCCGGACTAGCGGGAGGGTATCAAGAGACCCAGTACTTC

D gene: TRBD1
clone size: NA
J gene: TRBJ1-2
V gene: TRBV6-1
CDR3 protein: CASSDNRGLSGYTF
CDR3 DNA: TGTGCCAGCAGTGATAACAGGGGGTTGAGTGGCTACACCTTC

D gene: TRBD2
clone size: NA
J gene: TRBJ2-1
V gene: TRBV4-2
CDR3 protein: CASSQVVPSGSGEQFF
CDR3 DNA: TGTGCCAGCAGCCAAGTAGTACCTAGCGGGAGTGGAGAGCAGTTCTTC

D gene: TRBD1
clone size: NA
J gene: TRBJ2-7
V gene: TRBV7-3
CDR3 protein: CASSWDRGPYEQYF
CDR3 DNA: TGTGCCAGCAGCTGGGACAGGGGACCCTACGAGCAGTACTTC

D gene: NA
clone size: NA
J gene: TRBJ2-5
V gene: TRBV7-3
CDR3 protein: CASSLASQETQYF
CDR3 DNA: TGTGCCAGCAGCTTAGCGAGCCAAGAGACCCAGTACTTC

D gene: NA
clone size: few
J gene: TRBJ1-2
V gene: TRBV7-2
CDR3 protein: CASTTRAGVDYGYTF
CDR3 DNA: TGTGCCAGCACTACAAGAGCGGGGGTCGACTATGGCTACACCTTC

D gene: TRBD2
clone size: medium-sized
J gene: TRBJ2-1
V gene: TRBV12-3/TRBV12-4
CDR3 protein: CASSLASGRVTDEQFF
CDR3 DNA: TGTGCCAGCAGTTTGGCTAGCGGGAGGGTTACCGATGAGCAGTTCTTC

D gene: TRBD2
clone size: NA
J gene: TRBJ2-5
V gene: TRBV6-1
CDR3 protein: CASRPGTSGGYNEQYF
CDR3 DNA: TGTGCCAGCAGACCCGGGACTAGCGGGGGATACAATGAGCAGTACTTC

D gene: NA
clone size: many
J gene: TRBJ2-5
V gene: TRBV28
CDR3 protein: CASSFGSPGQKGRKETQYF
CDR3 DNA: TGTGCCAGCAGTTTCGGGAGCCCTGGGCAGAAGGGACGTAAAGAGACCCAGTACTTC

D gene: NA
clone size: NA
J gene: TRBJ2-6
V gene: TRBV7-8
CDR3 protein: CASSLRRRGGISGANVLTF
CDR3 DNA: TGTGCCAGCAGCCTGCGTCGGAGAGGCGGTATCTCTGGGGCCAACGTCCTGACTTTC

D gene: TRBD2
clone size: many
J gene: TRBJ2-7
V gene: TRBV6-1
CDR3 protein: CASSSSPSGTYEQYF
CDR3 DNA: TGTGCCAGCAGTTCCAGCCCTAGCGGGACCTACGAGCAGTACTTC

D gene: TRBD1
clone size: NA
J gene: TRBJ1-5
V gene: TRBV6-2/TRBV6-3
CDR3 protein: CASSGGQGMNQPQHF
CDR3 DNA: TGTGCCAGCAGTGGAGGACAGGGTATGAATCAGCCCCAGCATTTT

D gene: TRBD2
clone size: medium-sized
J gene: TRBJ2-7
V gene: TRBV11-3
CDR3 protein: CASSLQLGLAGGPPYEQYF
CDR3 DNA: TGTGCCAGCAGCTTGCAATTGGGGCTAGCGGGAGGGCCCCCCTACGAGCAGTACTTC

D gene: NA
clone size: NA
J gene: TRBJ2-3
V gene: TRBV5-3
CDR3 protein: CARSQNAGLTYTQYF
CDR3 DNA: TGTGCCAGAAGCCAAAACGCAGGTCTCACATATACGCAGTATTTT

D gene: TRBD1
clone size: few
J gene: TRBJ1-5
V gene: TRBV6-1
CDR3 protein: CASSDDRGRGNQPRHF
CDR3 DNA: TGTGCCAGCAGCGACGACAGGGGAAGGGGCAATCAGCCCCGGCATTTT

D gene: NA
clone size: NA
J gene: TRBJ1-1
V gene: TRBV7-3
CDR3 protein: CASSLNLVMNTEAFF
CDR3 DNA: TGTGCCAGCAGCTTAAACTTGGTGATGAACACTGAAGCTTTCTTT

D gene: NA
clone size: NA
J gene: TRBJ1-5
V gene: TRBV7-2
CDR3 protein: CASSLVSWYSNQPQHF
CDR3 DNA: TGTGCCAGCAGCTTAGTTAGCTGGTATAGCAATCAGCCCCAGCATTTT

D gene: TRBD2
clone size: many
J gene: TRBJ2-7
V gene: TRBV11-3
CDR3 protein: CASSNLAGDYEQYF
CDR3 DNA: TGTGCCAGCAGCAATCTAGCGGGAGACTACGAGCAGTACTTC

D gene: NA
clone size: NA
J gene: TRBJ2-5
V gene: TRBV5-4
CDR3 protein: CASSRLLQETQYF
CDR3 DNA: TGTGCCAGCAGCCGACTCCTTCAAGAGACCCAGTACTTC

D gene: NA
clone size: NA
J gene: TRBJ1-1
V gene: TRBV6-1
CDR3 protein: CASSEVGTGVAFF
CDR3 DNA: TGTGCCAGCAGTGAAGTCGGTACAGGAGTAGCTTTCTTT

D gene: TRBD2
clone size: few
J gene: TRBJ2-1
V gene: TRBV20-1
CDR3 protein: CSASRTSGSYNEQFF
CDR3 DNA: TGCAGTGCTAGTCGGACTAGCGGGTCCTACAATGAGCAGTTCTTC

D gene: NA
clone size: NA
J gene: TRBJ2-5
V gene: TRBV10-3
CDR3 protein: CAIKGGSGNEQYF
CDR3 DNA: TGTGCCATCAAGGGGGGTTCAGGAAATGAGCAGTACTTC

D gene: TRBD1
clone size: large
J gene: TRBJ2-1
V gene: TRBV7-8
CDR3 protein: CASSLRTGESYNEQFF
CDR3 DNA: TGTGCCAGCAGCTTGAGGACAGGGGAGTCCTACAATGAGCAGTTCTTC

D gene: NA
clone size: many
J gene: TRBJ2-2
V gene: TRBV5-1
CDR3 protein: CASSLGPLANRGTGELFF
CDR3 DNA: TGCGCCAGCAGCTTGGGCCCACTAGCAAATAGGGGTACCGGGGAGCTGTTTTTT

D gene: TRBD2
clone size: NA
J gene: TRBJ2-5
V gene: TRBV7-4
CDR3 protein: CASSYTLGGIQETQYF
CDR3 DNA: TGTGCCAGCAGCTACACCTTGGGGGGGATACAAGAGACCCAGTACTTC

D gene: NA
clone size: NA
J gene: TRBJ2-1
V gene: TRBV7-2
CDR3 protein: CASSFGFSYNEQFF
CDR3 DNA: TGTGCCAGCAGCTTCGGATTCTCCTACAATGAGCAGTTCTTC

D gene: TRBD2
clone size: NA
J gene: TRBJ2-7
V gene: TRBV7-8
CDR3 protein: CASSALGLASRSEQYF
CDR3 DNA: TGTGCCAGCAGCGCCCTGGGACTAGCGAGTAGATCCGAGCAGTACTTC

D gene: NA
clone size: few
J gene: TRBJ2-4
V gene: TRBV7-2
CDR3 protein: CASSLAAAAKNIQYF
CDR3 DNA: TGTGCCAGCAGCTTAGCCGCAGCGGCCAAAAACATTCAGTACTTC

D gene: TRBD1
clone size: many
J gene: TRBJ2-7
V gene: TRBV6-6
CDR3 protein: CASSYNPVHRGYEQYF
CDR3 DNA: TGTGCCAGCAGTTACAACCCCGTTCACAGGGGGTACGAGCAGTACTTC

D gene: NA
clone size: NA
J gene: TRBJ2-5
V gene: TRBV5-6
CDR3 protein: CASSLGAAPGETQYF
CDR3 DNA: TGTGCCAGCAGCTTGGGGGCAGCCCCAGGGGAGACCCAGTACTTC

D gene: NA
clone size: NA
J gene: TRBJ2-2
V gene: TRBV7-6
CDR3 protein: CASSKSHANTGELFF
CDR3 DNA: TGTGCCAGCAGCAAAAGCCACGCGAACACCGGGGAGCTGTTTTTT